These 8 T cell receptor beta chains originate from one sample sequenced in a study of CD8 T cells in ankylosing spondylitis. General study results and limits: Characteristic, it appeared, of ankylosing spondylitis blood was a TCR beta motif of fewer than 10 highly homologous variants.

What these receptors recognize is not known. TCRdb re-derived calls from the 5' RACE reads in MiXCR, one entry per CDR3 protein. The data contain 500,000 to 550,000 distinct CDR3 sequences, roughly 13% of them singletons. Sequences were obtained from blood, either unsorted or a sorted T cell fraction (not recorded which). All receptors come from a male donor with ankylosing spondylitis.

This clonotype has just a few counts. The chain links TRBV5-1 to TRBJ2-3; 12 bases are shared with TRBD2. V gave up 0 bases and J gave up 7 bases; unmatched junction bases: 6. Per germline, CDR1 SGHRS and CDR2 YFSETQ. The CDR3 extends over 16 amino acids. The CDR3 DNA reads TGCGCCAGCAGCTTGGAGGCTAGCGGGAGGGTGAATACGCAGTATTTT. Translated, it gives CASSLEASGRVNTQYF.

The rearrangement joins TRBV2 to TRBJ2-7; D gene unclear. CDR1 and CDR2 from the germline V gene are SNHLY and FYNNEI. Trimming took 8 bases from V and 4 from J, leaving 12 bases between them. This CDR3 spans 12 amino acids. CDR3 region: CASCPFEYEQYF. The CDR3 coding sequence is TGTGCCAGCTGTCCTTTTGAATACGAGCAGTACTTC.

This clonotype occurred a few times. This chain connects TRBV5-6 to TRBJ1-3; D ambiguous. The germline CDR1 and CDR2 sequences are SGHDT and YYEEEE. There are 14 residues in the CDR3. The V end lost 2 bases, the J end lost 0 bases, and 6 bases lay between the germline ends. In DNA, the CDR3 is TGTGCCAGCAGCTTCCACCGCTCTGGAAACACCATATATTTT. Translation: CASSFHRSGNTIYF.

The chain carries TRBV11-2 and TRBJ2-7, with TRBD2 identical over 8 bases. The CDR3 sequence is 13 residues long. Germline V CDR1 and CDR2: SGHAT, FQNNGV. V lost 5 bases, J lost 6 bases, and 6 bases stayed unmatched. CDR3 residues: CASSAGRGTEQYV. CDR3 coding DNA: TGTGCCAGCAGCGCCGGGAGGGGGACCGAGCAGTACGTC.

The chain uses TRBV5-1 and TRBJ1-1; 8 bases are a match to TRBD1. Germline CDR1 reads SGHRS; CDR2 reads YFSETQ. J lost 5 bases, V lost 4 bases, and 4 bases had no gene match. This CDR3 spans 13 amino acids. In DNA, the CDR3 is TGCGCCAGCAGCAAGACAGGGGAGACTGAAGCTTTCTTT. This sequence encodes CASSKTGETEAFF.

This clonotype was seen a few times. The chain uses TRBV20-1 and TRBJ1-1; 7 bases agree with TRBD1. V was pared by 4 bases and J by 3 bases, with 8 bases of the junction left unmatched. The V gene's germline CDR1 is DFQATT and CDR2 SNEGSKA (reference sequence). The CDR3 covers 14 residues. The CDR3 DNA sequence: TGCAGTGCTACAAGTAAAGGGGGCGACACTGAAGCTTTCTTT. Translation: CSATSKGGDTEAFF.

In its sample, this clonotype was seen a few times. The rearrangement uses TRBV28 and TRBJ2-7, with TRBD2 matching 7 bases. This CDR3 has 16 residues. Germline V gene sequence: CDR1 MDHEN, CDR2 SYDVKM. The V gene end was trimmed by 3 bases and the J gene end by 2 bases; junction bases not matched to a gene: 10. The CDR3 region has the DNA TGTGCCAGCAGTTTTGGGCTAGCGGTACTTACCTACGAGCAGTACTTC. This gives the protein CASSFGLAVLTYEQYF.

The CDR3 bases are TGTGCCAGCAGCTTAGGGGGCGGAAAACTGTTTTTT. Protein sequence: CASSLGGGKLFF. The V and J genes are TRBV7-6 and TRBJ1-4; a possible D gene is TRBD1 (5 bases). Germline values: CDR1 SGHVS, CDR2 FNYEAQ. This CDR3 is built from 12 residues. Trimming left V 1 base short and J 10 bases short, with 7 bases between.